The 15 T cell receptor beta chains below all came from one sample that was sequenced in a study of identical twins. Via MiXCR, TCRdb re-called the 5' RACE reads, giving one row per CDR3 protein. Among about 240,000 distinct CDR3 sequences, 10% to 13% were seen once, and the ten largest hold 10%. Material for sequencing was memory T cells sorted from blood. The receptors come from a man aged 50-59 years in good health.

The chain couples TRBV2 to TRBJ1-6; 8 bases are a match to TRBD1. The CDR3 consists of 15 residues. Germline CDR1 and CDR2: SNHLY and FYNNEI. With V trimmed by 6 bases and J by 6 bases, 7 bases remained unmatched. The CDR3 nucleotides are TGTGCCAGCAGGACAGGGGCGATGGGTAATTCACCCCTCCACTTT. It encodes CASRTGAMGNSPLHF.

The CDR3 loop is CSARDRDRGVSGELFF. CDR3 nucleotides: TGCAGTGCTAGAGATCGCGACAGGGGGGTCTCCGGGGAGCTGTTTTTT. The chain carries TRBV20-1 and TRBJ2-2; TRBD1 matches at 9 bases. Germline assignment: CDR1 DFQATT and CDR2 SNEGSKA (reference sequence). V was clipped by 0 bases and J by 6 bases; unmatched bases: 8. This CDR3 has 16 residues.

This clonotype has ten or more counts. J is TRBJ2-1 and V is TRBV11-2; D is uncertain. Trimming cost V 1 base and J 9 bases, with 19 bases left between them. CDR3 length equals 16 residues. In germline, CDR1 is SGHAT, CDR2 FQNNGV. This CDR3 reads CASSLVFHGDLGEQFF. DNA for the CDR3: TGTGCCAGCAGCTTAGTATTTCATGGGGATCTGGGTGAGCAGTTCTTC.

The chain is built from TRBV20-1 and TRBJ2-7; TRBD1 or TRBD2 may be the D gene (5 bases each). This CDR3 has 15 residues. Germline V gene sequence: CDR1 DFQATT, CDR2 SNEGSKA (reference sequence). The V end was cut by 6 bases, the J end by 1 base, with 19 bases between. CDR3 protein: CSALGVQAVSYEQYF. DNA for the CDR3: TGCAGTGCCCTGGGGGTACAGGCCGTTTCCTACGAGCAGTACTTC.

CDR3 amino acids: CSPNTSWGGCCETQYF. CDR3 bases: TGCAGTCCCAACACTTCGTGGGGAGGATGCTGTGAGACCCAGTACTTC. V gene TRBV20-1 combines with J gene TRBJ2-5; a weak D match, TRBD2 (6 bases). In germline, CDR1 is DFQATT, CDR2 SNEGSKA (reference sequence). With 8 bases removed from V and 5 bases from J, the gap between germline ends came to 27 bases. This CDR3 contains 16 residues.

This clonotype was recorded a few times. The chain uses TRBV5-1 and TRBJ2-7; D gene uncertain. Germline V gene sequence: CDR1 SGHRS, CDR2 YFSETQ. With 1 base removed from V and 5 bases from J, the gap between germline ends came to 13 bases. This CDR3 region has 14 residues. DNA of the CDR3: TGCGCCAGCAGCTTGTGGGGTAATTCTAACGAGCAGTACTTC. Its protein product is CASSLWGNSNEQYF.

The chain employs TRBV20-1 and TRBJ1-1, with 7 nucleotides matching TRBD1. Trimming at V came to 7 bases and at J to 0 bases, leaving 8 bases not matched to a gene. Germline assignment: CDR1 DFQATT and CDR2 SNEGSKA (reference sequence). This CDR3 has 14 amino acids. CDR3 sequence (DNA): TGCAGTGTTCGACAGGGAGGGATGAACACTGAAGCTTTCTTT. Translation: CSVRQGGMNTEAFF.

As concerns this clonotype: A read error may produce the germline difference seen at one junction end. The chain carries TRBV7-2 and TRBJ2-1, with TRBD1 as a possible D gene (7 bases). This CDR3 spans 15 amino acids. Looked up from germline, CDR1 is SGHTA and CDR2 is FQGNSA. The CDR3 DNA sequence: TGTGCCAGCAGCCCGCGGGACAGCTTCTACAGTGAGCAGTTCTTC. Amino acids: CASSPRDSFYSEQFF. The full variable domain, with the rest looked up from reference TRBV7-2 and TRBJ2-1, is GAGVSQSPSNKVTEKGKDVELRCDPISGHTALYWYRQSLGQGLEFLIYFQGNSAPDKSGLPSDRFSAERTGGSVSTLTIQRTQQEDSAVYLCASSPRDSFYSEQFFGPGTRLTVL.

Ten or more counts support this clonotype. The V gene is TRBV4-1, the J gene TRBJ1-1, with D tentatively TRBD1 (5 bases). The V gene's germline CDR1 is MGHRA and CDR2 YSYEKL. The V gene lost 4 bases and the J gene lost 4 bases, with 28 bases spanning the gap. The CDR3 extends over 19 amino acids. The CDR3 region is CASSPRLGLLRKSFTEAFF. CDR3 bases: TGCGCCAGCAGCCCACGATTGGGGCTTTTAAGAAAATCTTTCACTGAAGCTTTCTTT.

Turning to this clonotype: This could be a read error, since a much larger clone is one nucleotide away. The chain links TRBV20-1 to TRBJ1-3, with 7 bases that match TRBD1. Germline lookup yields CDR1 DFQATT and CDR2 SNEGSKA (reference sequence). The CDR3 extends over 14 amino acids. CDR3 sequence: CSASGQVAGNTTYF. DNA for the CDR3: TGCAGTGCTAGTGGACAGGTCGCGGGAAACACCACATATTTT.

This clonotype was observed at least ten times. This rearrangement joins TRBV6-5 to TRBJ1-5; D call uncertain. Germline V gene sequence: CDR1 MNHEY, CDR2 SVGAGI. CDR3 length equals 13 residues. Trimming cost V 4 bases and J 0 bases, with 4 bases left between them. The CDR3 bases are TGTGCCAGCAGTTTCAATAGCAATCAGCCCCAGCATTTT. Its translation: CASSFNSNQPQHF.

The rearrangement joins TRBV15 to TRBJ2-5; either TRBD1 or TRBD2 may fit D (5 bases each). CDR3 length: 15 residues. Germline V gene lookup returns CDR1 LNHNV and CDR2 YYDKDF (reference sequence). Trimming shortened V by 5 bases and J by 5 bases, and 18 bases separated the two germline ends. The CDR3 nucleotides are TGTGCCACCAGCCCCTGGGTCGGGGCCTCGGAGACCCAGTACTTC. The encoded protein is CATSPWVGASETQYF.

This clonotype was found a few times. Here the CDR3 DNA reads TGTGCCAGCAGCTTAGTTGGGACTAGCGGGAGGGAGGAGCAGTTCTTC. Its protein is CASSLVGTSGREEQFF. The V and J genes are TRBV7-9 and TRBJ2-1; 16 bases are shared with TRBD2. V lost 1 base to trimming and J lost 10 bases; unmatched junction nucleotides: 4. Germline CDR1 is SEHNR and CDR2 is FQNEAQ (reference sequence). The CDR3 has 16 residues.

A few counts support this clonotype. The chain is built from TRBV20-1 and TRBJ2-5; D gene uncertain. Germline CDR1 DFQATT, CDR2 SNEGSKA (reference sequence). The CDR3 totals 13 residues. Between the trimmed V and J ends, which lost 0 bases and 4 bases, there was a span of 9 bases. CDR3 sequence: CSARDRFLETQYF. As DNA, the CDR3 is TGCAGTGCTAGAGACAGATTTTTAGAGACCCAGTACTTC.

This clonotype has at least ten counts. The CDR3 sequence: CASRVNRGSISHQPQHF. The CDR3 DNA follows: TGTGCCAGCAGGGTTAACAGGGGTAGTATAAGTCATCAGCCCCAGCATTTT. The V call is TRBV28, the J call TRBJ1-5, with 7 bases aligning to TRBD1. V lost 6 bases, J lost 5 bases, and 16 bases stayed unmatched. The CDR3 is 17 amino acids. In germline, CDR1 is MDHEN, CDR2 SYDVKM.